The 31 T cell receptor beta chains given below trace back to one sample, sequenced in a study of early T cells in non-severe SARS-CoV-2 infection. TCRdb re-called the 5' RACE reads through MiXCR, storing one row per CDR3 protein. The table includes about 89,000 distinct CDR3 sequences, approximately 14% detected once. Sequences were obtained from whole blood. These TCRs come from an adult who was a healthcare worker with PCR-confirmed SARS-CoV-2 infection or an uninfected control (not recorded which).

The CDR3 loop reads CASSSSRGQTNSGANVLTF. CDR3 nucleotide sequence: TGCGCCAGCAGCTCCTCCCGGGGACAGACCAACTCTGGGGCCAACGTCCTGACTTTC. The chain carries TRBV5-1 and TRBJ2-6; 7 bases line up with TRBD1. Germline V CDR1 and CDR2: SGHRS, YFSETQ. Unmatched junction bases numbered 12, after V lost 3 bases and J lost 0 bases. The length of the CDR3 is 19 residues.

The chain carries TRBV29-1 and TRBJ2-1, with 9 bases that match TRBD1. The trim removed 6 bases at V and 4 bases at J, leaving 10 bases unmatched. The CDR3 has 15 residues. Germline V gives CDR1 SQVTM, CDR2 ANQGSEA. Here the CDR3 reads CSVHGGQGLYNEQFF. The CDR3 DNA reads as TGCAGCGTCCATGGGGGACAGGGACTTTACAATGAGCAGTTCTTC.

The V call is TRBV7-2, the J call TRBJ2-7; D is unresolved. The CDR3 spans 14 residues. Trimming removed 2 bases from V and 1 base from J, with 9 bases in between. Per germline, CDR1 SGHTA and CDR2 FQGNSA. For the CDR3, the DNA is TGTGCCAGCAGCTTAACCCCGAGATCCTACGAGCAGTACGTC. This codes for CASSLTPRSYEQYV.

This clonotype was detected a few times. This chain connects TRBV5-4 to TRBJ2-7; D not certain. The CDR3 has 17 residues. In germline, CDR1 is SGHNT, CDR2 YYREEE (reference sequence). The V gene lost 1 base and the J gene lost 1 base, with 18 bases spanning the gap. This CDR3 reads CASSLSGLDGSSYEQYV. The DNA of the CDR3 is TGTGCCAGCAGCTTGTCCGGGTTAGATGGGTCTTCCTACGAGCAGTACGTC.

As concerns this clonotype: A read error is possible here, since a much larger clone lies one base away. The J gene is TRBJ2-2, the V gene TRBV7-3; 12 nucleotides agree with TRBD1. The CDR3 has 15 amino acids. CDR1 is SGHTA and CDR2 is FQGTGA in the germline V gene. In DNA, the CDR3 is TGTGTCAGCAACCCGGGGACAGGGGGCCACGGGGAGCTGTTTTTT. This translates into CVSNPGTGGHGELFF. The full variable domain, rest sourced from reference TRBV7-3 and TRBJ2-2, is GAGVSQTPSNKVTEKGKYVELRCDPISGHTALYWYRQSLGQGPEFLIYFQGTGAADDSGLPNDRFFAVRPEGSVSTLKIQRTERGDSAVYLCVSNPGTGGHGELFFGEGSRLTVL.

This clonotype showed up just a few times. The chain is built from TRBV7-8 and TRBJ1-2, with D tentatively TRBD1 (5 bases). This CDR3 has 17 residues. The germline CDR1 and CDR2 sequences are SGHVS and FQNEAQ. The V end was cut by 0 bases, the J end by 5 bases, with 19 bases between. CDR3 residues: CASSLAFGGEVRYGYTF. The CDR3, as DNA: TGTGCCAGCAGCTTAGCCTTTGGGGGAGAGGTGCGTTATGGCTACACCTTC.

The table lists this clonotype with a few counts. This chain uses TRBV28 with TRBJ1-2; the D gene is possibly TRBD1 (6 bases). The CDR3 sequence is 14 residues long. Trimming took off 8 bases at V and 4 bases at J, with 17 bases between the two ends. The V gene's germline CDR1 is MDHEN and CDR2 SYDVKM. The CDR3 DNA reads as TGTGCCAGCCGAGCGGGGGCGCAGGGCTATGGCTACACCTTC. The encoded protein is CASRAGAQGYGYTF.

This clonotype has ten or more counts. The V gene is TRBV2, the J gene TRBJ2-2; D is uncertain. Germline loops: CDR1 SNHLY, CDR2 FYNNEI. Deletions cut 4 bases from V and 7 bases from J, with 16 bases between. This CDR3 contains 15 residues. In DNA form, the CDR3 reads TGTGCCAGCAGTGGTTTCAAGATGGGAAACGGGGAGCTGTTTTTT. It translates to CASSGFKMGNGELFF.

The chain joins TRBV7-9 to TRBJ2-3; the D gene is possibly TRBD2 (6 bases). The V end was cut by 1 base, the J end by 2 bases, with 10 bases between. The CDR3 is made up of 15 amino acids. Per germline, CDR1 SEHNR and CDR2 FQNEAQ (reference sequence). The CDR3 DNA is TGTGCCAGCAGCTTAGTCGGGAGAAACACAGATACGCAGTATTTT. Its protein is CASSLVGRNTDTQYF.

The V call is TRBV6-2 or TRBV6-3, the J call TRBJ2-7; 7 bases align to TRBD2. The J segment lost 1 base and the V segment lost 9 bases, leaving 12 bases of the junction unmatched. The germline CDR1 and CDR2 sequences are MNHEY and SVGEGT. The CDR3 is 15 amino acids. The CDR3 DNA follows: TGTGCCAGAAAAAAAACGCGGGGGAGTTCCTACGAGCAGTACGTC. Translation: CARKKTRGSSYEQYV.

The genes are TRBV21-1 and TRBJ2-4; TRBD1 reflects the table's D call only, with no check against the DNA. TRBV21-1 is annotated as a pseudogene. The CDR3 loop spans 13 amino acids. The CDR3 nucleotides read TGTGCCAGCCGACGGGACATCAAAAACATTCAGTACTTC. It is translated as CASRRDIKNIQYF.

This clonotype was observed many times. DNA for the CDR3: TGCAGTGCTAGACAGACAGGGGAACTTAAGCAGTTCTTC. Translating it yields CSARQTGELKQFF. This chain links TRBV20-1 with TRBJ2-1; 8 bases align to TRBD1. Germline V CDR1 and CDR2: DFQATT, SNEGSKA (reference sequence). The CDR3 contains 13 residues. V shed 2 bases, J shed 11 bases, and the junction held 8 bases outside the gene matches.

This clonotype was counted between two and nine times. The chain is built from TRBV11-3 and TRBJ2-1; the D gene is possibly TRBD2 (6 bases). Per the germline V gene, CDR1 is SGHNT and CDR2 is YENEEA. The ends were cut back, 6 bases at V and 0 bases at J, with 12 bases in the middle. The CDR3 has 15 amino acids. DNA for the CDR3: TGTGCCAGCAGTTCGGGGGATAGCTCCTACAATGAGCAGTTCTTC. Translation: CASSSGDSSYNEQFF.

In this sample, this clonotype turned up a few times. The DNA for the CDR3 is TGCGCCAGCAGCATTAGTAGGTGGGAAAAACTGTTTTTT. Translating gives CASSISRWEKLFF. The V gene is TRBV5-1, the J gene TRBJ1-4, with D unresolved. Germline CDR1 SGHRS, CDR2 YFSETQ. Between the trimmed V and J ends, which lost 4 bases and 8 bases, there was a span of 12 bases. The CDR3 runs to 13 residues.

V and J are TRBV5-1 and TRBJ2-6; 8 nucleotides line up with TRBD1. Germline V gene lookup returns CDR1 SGHRS and CDR2 YFSETQ. The CDR3 is made up of 16 amino acids. V was pared by 7 bases and J by 3 bases, with 9 bases of the junction left unmatched. CDR3 sequence (DNA): TGCGCCAGCTCCGGGACAGGTATCGTTGGGGCCAACGTCCTGACTTTC. Translation: CASSGTGIVGANVLTF.

This clonotype has at least ten counts. V usage is TRBV7-3 and J usage is TRBJ2-1; perhaps TRBD2 as D (5 bases). Deletions cut 4 bases from V and 5 bases from J, with 18 bases between. The CDR3 totals 16 residues. Germline V gene lookup returns CDR1 SGHTA and CDR2 FQGTGA. DNA for the CDR3: TGTGCCAGCAGCTCCCTTGCGGAGCGGATAAACAATGAGCAGTTCTTC. Its translation: CASSSLAERINNEQFF.

This clonotype has only a few counts. This chain links TRBV7-3 with TRBJ2-3; 9 nucleotides line up with TRBD2. This CDR3 is built from 16 residues. The V gene's germline CDR1 is SGHTA and CDR2 FQGTGA. The V and J ends lost 4 bases and 0 bases, in that order; junction bases with no gene match: 5. The CDR3 loop is CASSSTGTSSTDTQYF. The CDR3 coding sequence is TGTGCCAGCAGCTCAACCGGGACTAGCAGCACAGATACGCAGTATTTT.

The chain combines TRBV10-1 with TRBJ1-3, with D perhaps matching TRBD1 (6 bases). This CDR3 has 14 residues. Trimming left V 10 bases short and J 4 bases short, with 17 bases between. CDR1 is WNHNN, CDR2 SYGVQD, per germline (reference sequence). The CDR3 region is CAIQAGTSGNTIYF. The CDR3 DNA follows: TGCGCCATTCAAGCCGGGACATCCGGAAACACCATATATTTT.

In its sample, this clonotype was seen a few times. The chain combines TRBV19 with TRBJ1-6; D is unclear. This CDR3 region has 14 residues. Trimming stripped 9 bases from V and 7 bases from J, with 16 bases between. Germline CDR1 is LNHDA and CDR2 is SQIVND (reference sequence). The CDR3 protein is CASGTRRENSPLHF. The CDR3 bases are TGTGCCAGCGGTACCAGGCGGGAAAATTCACCCCTCCACTTT.

A few counts support this clonotype. The J gene is TRBJ2-4, the V gene TRBV3-1, with unresolved D. The CDR3 is 15 residues long. In germline, CDR1 is LGHDT, CDR2 YNNKEL (reference sequence). Trimming removed 1 base from V and 0 bases from J, with 7 bases in between. The CDR3 nucleotides are TGTGCCAGCAGCCAAGGGACCTTAGCCAAAAACATTCAGTACTTC. It specifies CASSQGTLAKNIQYF. Looking up the rest from reference TRBV3-1 and TRBJ2-4 gives the full variable domain: DTAVSQTPKYLVTQMGNDKSIKCEQNLGHDTMYWYKQDSKKFLKIMFSYNNKELIINETVPNRFSPKSPDKAHLNLHINSLELGDSAVYFCASSQGTLAKNIQYFGAGTRLSVL.

The chain couples TRBV9 to TRBJ1-4; D perhaps matches TRBD1 (5 bases). Trimming pared 5 bases from V and 8 bases from J, leaving 16 bases between. This CDR3 has 14 amino acids. Germline-derived CDR1 and CDR2 are SGDLS and YYNGEE. The DNA of the CDR3 is TGTGCCAGCAGTCGCGACAGCTTTCGAGAAAAACTGTTTTTT. This codes for CASSRDSFREKLFF.

The CDR3 sequence: CSASQGNGNTIYF. Written as DNA, the CDR3 is TGCAGTGCTAGTCAGGGTAATGGAAACACCATATATTTT. The J gene is TRBJ1-3, the V gene TRBV20-1; D is possibly TRBD1 (5 bases). The CDR3 is 13 residues long. The germline CDR1 and CDR2 sequences are DFQATT and SNEGSKA (reference sequence). V was trimmed by 3 bases and J by 3 bases, leaving 9 bases between them.

This clonotype was observed a few times. This sequence joins TRBV9 and TRBJ2-1, with 8 bases aligning to TRBD2. Trimming removed 0 bases from V and 4 bases from J; junction bases left unmatched: 3. The CDR3 length is 15 residues. Germline CDR1 is SGDLS and CDR2 is YYNGEE. This CDR3 is CASSVGSGEYNEQFF. CDR3 nucleotides: TGTGCCAGCAGCGTAGGTAGCGGGGAATACAATGAGCAGTTCTTC.

This clonotype was seen at least ten times. The chain links TRBV2 to TRBJ2-5; 13 nucleotides line up with TRBD2. CDR1 and CDR2 from the germline V gene are SNHLY and FYNNEI. The V segment lost 6 bases and the J segment 4 bases; nucleotides outside the gene matches: 5. The CDR3 totals 15 residues. The CDR3 DNA is TGTGCCAGCAGACAGACTAGCGGGGGGCCAGAGACCCAGTACTTC. It specifies CASRQTSGGPETQYF.

This clonotype was observed a few times. One end of the junction varies from germline; a read error may be responsible. This chain uses TRBV2 with TRBJ1-2, with 7 positions matching TRBD1. CDR3 length equals 13 residues. Looked up from germline, CDR1 is SNHLY and CDR2 is FYNNEI. The CDR3 coding sequence is TGTGCCAGCAGCGAATGGGACAGCCGAATGTTGGCCTTC. Protein sequence: CASSEWDSRMLAF. The variable domain in full, completed from reference TRBV2 and TRBJ1-2, reads EPEVTQTPSHQVTQMGQEVILRCVPISNHLYFYWYRQILGQKVEFLVSFYNNEISEKSEIFDDQFSVERPDGSNFTLKIRSTKLEDSAMYFCASSEWDSRMLAFGSGTRLTVV.

This clonotype came up a few times. The chain couples TRBV6-4 to TRBJ2-1; D is ambiguous. V was clipped by 0 bases and J by 0 bases, with 21 bases between them. Germline CDR1 reads MRHNA; CDR2 reads SNTAGT. CDR3 length equals 20 residues. The CDR3 sequence: CASSDSGWGWRKYSYNEQFF. The CDR3, as DNA: TGTGCCAGCAGTGACTCAGGATGGGGATGGCGGAAGTACTCCTACAATGAGCAGTTCTTC.

The rearrangement joins TRBV7-2 to TRBJ2-5; either TRBD1 or TRBD2 may supply D (6 bases each). Trimming stripped 5 bases from V and 5 bases from J, with 12 bases between. CDR1 and CDR2 from the germline V gene are SGHTA and FQGNSA. The CDR3 length is 13 residues. In nucleotides, the CDR3 is TGTGCCAGCAGCGGACAGACTAGGGAGACCCAGTACTTC. This gives the protein CASSGQTRETQYF.

This clonotype has ten or more counts. The J gene is TRBJ2-7, the V gene TRBV27; D is tentatively TRBD1 or TRBD2 (5 bases each). V dropped 5 bases and J dropped 4 bases, with 15 bases sitting between them. The CDR3 is made up of 14 amino acids. CDR1 and CDR2 from the germline V gene are MNHEY and SMNVEV (reference sequence). CDR3: CASSEGPRFYEQYV. CDR3 nucleotide sequence: TGTGCCAGCAGTGAGGGGCCCAGGTTTTACGAGCAGTACGTC.

This clonotype was counted once. The gene calls are TRBV20-1 and TRBJ2-3, with TRBD2 matching over 9 bases. Germline trimming cut 0 bases from V and 4 bases from J; bases unmatched to any gene: 5. Germline CDR1 DFQATT, CDR2 SNEGSKA (reference sequence). The CDR3 totals 15 residues. The CDR3 DNA is TGCAGTGCTAGAGATCTTACTAGCGGGCCAGATACGCAGTATTTT. This codes for CSARDLTSGPDTQYF.

This clonotype is judged medium-sized. J is TRBJ2-1 and V is TRBV29-1, with 11 bases fitting TRBD1. J gave up 16 bases and V 7 bases, and 12 bases lay outside the gene matches. Germline CDR1 and CDR2: SQVTM and ANQGSEA. The CDR3 loop spans 12 amino acids. The CDR3 coding sequence is TGCAGCGCCAGGACAGGGGGCCTACTACTTTTCTTC. It codes for CSARTGGLLLFF.

The chain employs TRBV18 and TRBJ2-6; 9 bases align to TRBD1. This CDR3 comprises 17 residues. V shed 6 bases and J 1 base; nucleotides not matched to a gene: 7. CDR1 and CDR2 from the germline V gene are KGHSH and LQKENI. The CDR3 region has the DNA TGTGCCAGCTCGGAACAGGGGGCTGCTTCTGGGGCCAACGTCCTGACTTTC. Amino acid sequence: CASSEQGAASGANVLTF.